The rows below give T cell receptor beta chains drawn from one sample of a study of PD-1 blockade in classical Hodgkin lymphoma. Assay: immunoSEQ multiplex PCR; the TCRdb copy retains only in-frame clones and omits some. This repertoire shows tens of thousands of clones, approximately 94% found once; its top ten account for under 9.5%. The sample consisted of peripheral blood mononuclear cells (PBMCs), taken at baseline. These receptors originate from a human donor with classical Hodgkin lymphoma. Both conserved end residues are part of each CDR3. D genes are given only for firm matches. A row's size may be missing; if present it is once, few, many or a size class.

abundance: hyperexpanded
d_gene: NA
v_gene: TRBV27
j_gene: TRBJ2-7
CDR3aa: CASSLNSGYEQYF
CDR3nt: TGTGCCAGCAGTTTGAACAGTGGGTACGAGCAGTACTTC

abundance: NA
d_gene: NA
v_gene: TRBV7-9
j_gene: TRBJ2-3
CDR3aa: CASSSLWDGSTDTQYF
CDR3nt: TGTGCCAGCAGCTCCCTCTGGGACGGCAGCACAGATACGCAGTATTTT

abundance: NA
d_gene: NA
v_gene: TRBV11-3
j_gene: TRBJ2-1
CDR3aa: CASSLGRGRRNEQFF
CDR3nt: TGTGCCAGCAGCTTAGGTAGGGGACGACGCAATGAGCAGTTCTTC

abundance: NA
d_gene: NA
v_gene: TRBV30
j_gene: TRBJ1-1
CDR3aa: CAWMRGHQNTEAFF
CDR3nt: TGTGCCTGGATGAGGGGACACCAAAACACTGAAGCTTTCTTT

abundance: NA
d_gene: TRBD2
v_gene: TRBV28
j_gene: TRBJ2-7
CDR3aa: CASSLGAGVGDEQYF
CDR3nt: TGTGCCAGCAGTTTGGGAGCGGGAGTCGGGGACGAGCAGTACTTC

abundance: NA
d_gene: TRBD2
v_gene: TRBV29-1
j_gene: TRBJ2-7
CDR3aa: CSGGLAGSFEQYF
CDR3nt: TGCAGCGGAGGACTAGCGGGTTCGTTCGAGCAGTACTTC

abundance: NA
d_gene: TRBD1
v_gene: TRBV18
j_gene: TRBJ2-5
CDR3aa: CASSPGQEETQYF
CDR3nt: TGTGCCAGCTCACCCGGACAGGAAGAGACCCAGTACTTC

abundance: NA
d_gene: TRBD1
v_gene: TRBV5-1
j_gene: TRBJ1-1
CDR3aa: CASSGQDGVTEAFF
CDR3nt: TGCGCCAGCAGCGGACAGGACGGTGTTACTGAAGCTTTCTTT

abundance: NA
d_gene: NA
v_gene: TRBV29-1
j_gene: TRBJ2-7
CDR3aa: CSVVGDYEQYF
CDR3nt: TGCAGCGTTGTGGGCGACTACGAGCAGTACTTC

abundance: NA
d_gene: TRBD2
v_gene: TRBV7-9
j_gene: TRBJ2-3
CDR3aa: CASSFTSGRWATDTQYF
CDR3nt: TGTGCCAGCAGCTTCACTAGCGGGAGGTGGGCCACAGATACGCAGTATTTT

abundance: NA
d_gene: NA
v_gene: TRBV5-1
j_gene: TRBJ2-6
CDR3aa: CASSPPLGGSSGANVLTF
CDR3nt: TGCGCCAGCAGCCCCCCCCTCGGCGGTTCCTCTGGGGCCAACGTCCTGACTTTC

abundance: NA
d_gene: NA
v_gene: TRBV6-1
j_gene: TRBJ1-3
CDR3aa: CASSESSTSPGNTIYF
CDR3nt: TGTGCCAGCAGTGAATCCTCGACTTCTCCTGGAAACACCATATATTTT

abundance: once
d_gene: TRBD1
v_gene: TRBV7-9
j_gene: TRBJ2-3
CDR3aa: CASSLGDSYTDTQYF
CDR3nt: TGTGCCAGCAGCTTAGGGGACAGCTACACAGATACGCAGTATTTT

abundance: NA
d_gene: TRBD1
v_gene: TRBV6-6
j_gene: TRBJ2-7
CDR3aa: CASIDRGYYEQYF
CDR3nt: TGTGCCAGCATTGACAGGGGATACTACGAGCAGTACTTC

abundance: NA
d_gene: NA
v_gene: TRBV7-8
j_gene: TRBJ2-3
CDR3aa: CASSLVGFSTDTQYF
CDR3nt: TGTGCCAGCAGCTTAGTTGGGTTTAGCACAGATACGCAGTATTTT

abundance: NA
d_gene: TRBD1
v_gene: TRBV27
j_gene: TRBJ2-1
CDR3aa: CASSQGATYNEQFF
CDR3nt: TGTGCCAGCTCACAGGGGGCTACCTACAATGAGCAGTTCTTC

abundance: NA
d_gene: NA
v_gene: TRBV6-1
j_gene: TRBJ2-7
CDR3aa: CASSEPTAPSSYEQYF
CDR3nt: TGTGCCAGCAGTGAACCGACAGCGCCTTCCTCCTACGAGCAGTACTTC

abundance: NA
d_gene: NA
v_gene: TRBV21-1
j_gene: TRBJ2-1
CDR3aa: CASSSRTSGSGTLNEQFF
CDR3nt: TGTGCCAGCAGCAGTCGGACTAGCGGGAGCGGGACATTGAATGAGCAGTTCTTC

abundance: once
d_gene: NA
v_gene: TRBV6-5
j_gene: TRBJ2-1
CDR3aa: CASSYQVGNEQFF
CDR3nt: TGTGCCAGCAGTTACCAAGTCGGTAATGAGCAGTTCTTC

abundance: NA
d_gene: TRBD2
v_gene: TRBV7-6
j_gene: TRBJ2-5
CDR3aa: CASSLTTSGGALMIETQYF
CDR3nt: TGTGCCAGCAGCTTAACGACTAGCGGGGGGGCTTTGATGATCGAGACCCAGTACTTC